This T cell receptor beta chain was sequenced for a study of shared clonotypes between healthy human individuals. Germline-derived CDR1 and CDR2 are SGHAT and FQDESV (reference sequence). The CDR3 covers 15 residues. V gave up 4 bases and J gave up 0 bases; unmatched junction bases: 6. The table came from immunoSEQ multiplex PCR; TCRdb's copy has only in-frame clones and leaves some out. The sample lists 1 million to 1.2 million clones, about 72% occurring once. The chain uses TRBV11-1 and TRBJ2-7; 7 bases fit TRBD2. This clonotype was sampled from a man in his late teens or twenties in good health. Some clones in this sample may be carry-over from other donors' samples. Sequencing was performed on memory CD4+ T cells from PBMCs. Subset defined: CD45RA-negative fraction. This chain's CDR3 is CASSSVQRGSYEQYF. CDR3 bases: TGTGCCAGCAGCTCGGTCCAGCGGGGCTCCTACGAGCAGTACTTC.